These 22 T cell receptor beta chains were all obtained from the same sample, sequenced in a study of beta chain features in type 1 diabetes. Expressed TCRB transcripts were sequenced, since all the RNA that had been isolated was reverse transcribed. The data were produced by immunoSEQ multiplex PCR, yet TCRdb's version contains in-frame clones alone and is incomplete. Of roughly 350,000 clones listed, approximately 10% are singletons. The sequencing input was naive CD4+ T cells from blood. The receptors stem from a woman aged 25 to 39 in good health.

This clone appeared a few times. The rearrangement uses TRBV7-2 and TRBJ2-1, with TRBD2 matching 11 bases. Trimming removed 1 base from V and 9 bases from J; junction bases left unmatched: 5. The CDR3 totals 15 residues. The germline gives CDR1 SGHTA, CDR2 FQGNSA. The chain's CDR3 is CASSLELAGDPEQFF. CDR3 DNA: TGTGCCAGCAGCTTAGAACTAGCGGGAGACCCTGAGCAGTTCTTC.

This clone was observed a few times. The chain combines TRBV4-1 with TRBJ2-2; 7 bases align to TRBD2. The trim removed 0 bases at V and 4 bases at J, leaving 5 bases unmatched. The germline gives CDR1 MGHRA, CDR2 YSYEKL. This CDR3 comprises 16 residues. The CDR3 nucleotides are TGCGCCAGCAGCCAAGAGCAGCGGGATGTCACCGGGGAGCTGTTTTTT. Translation gives CASSQEQRDVTGELFF.

The chain is built from TRBV4-3 and TRBJ2-7; D gene unclear. The CDR3 totals 14 residues. V gave up 0 bases and J gave up 5 bases, with 11 bases separating them. Germline V gives CDR1 LGHNA, CDR2 YSLEER. The CDR3 DNA sequence: TGCGCCAGCAGCCAAGATCTAGGTAGAAACGAGCAGTACTTC. Protein: CASSQDLGRNEQYF.

The genes are TRBV11-2 and TRBJ2-2, with 10 bases fitting TRBD1. V gave up 5 bases and J gave up 9 bases; unmatched junction bases: 12. Per the germline V gene, CDR1 is SGHAT and CDR2 is FQNNGV. The CDR3 loop spans 16 amino acids. The CDR3 coding sequence is TGTGCCAGCAGCGTCCGGGACAGGGGTTCGGGTAGGGAGCTGTTTTTT. This sequence encodes CASSVRDRGSGRELFF.

This clone was detected only a few times. V and J are TRBV13 and TRBJ1-4; D gene ambiguous. Germline loops: CDR1 PRHDT, CDR2 FYEKMQ (reference sequence). The CDR3 loop spans 14 amino acids. V was cut by 7 bases and J by 8 bases, with 17 bases left in between. CDR3 region: CASTLAGSREKLFF. The CDR3 bases are TGTGCCAGCACCTTGGCGGGGTCTCGGGAAAAACTGTTTTTT. Complete variable domain (other parts from reference TRBV13 and TRBJ1-4): AAGVIQSPRHLIKEKRETATLKCYPIPRHDTVYWYQQGPGQDPQFLISFYEKMQSDKGSIPDRFSAQQFSDYHSELNMSSLELGDSALYFCASTLAGSREKLFFGSGTQLSVL.

A few counts support this clone. The chain employs TRBV27 and TRBJ1-4; 9 bases match TRBD1. The CDR3 spans 14 residues. Germline CDR1 MNHEY, CDR2 SMNVEV (reference sequence). J was trimmed by 7 bases and V by 6 bases; bases with no gene match: 6. Here the CDR3 reads CASSLVGQGEKLFF. The CDR3 DNA reads TGTGCCAGCAGCCTCGTGGGACAGGGTGAAAAACTGTTTTTT.

Only a few counts were recorded for this clone. The rearrangement links TRBV5-1 to TRBJ1-1; 7 bases fit TRBD1. V lost 4 bases, J lost 3 bases, and 3 bases stayed unmatched. CDR3 length: 13 residues. The germline CDR1 and CDR2 sequences are SGHRS and YFSETQ. The chain's CDR3 is CASSPQGDTEAFF. The CDR3 DNA follows: TGCGCCAGCAGCCCCCAGGGGGACACTGAAGCTTTCTTT.

The V gene is TRBV19, the J gene TRBJ2-1; 10 bases match TRBD2. The ends lost 3 bases at V and 9 bases at J; junction bases unmatched: 8. Germline V gives CDR1 LNHDA, CDR2 SQIVND (reference sequence). The CDR3 contains 15 residues. CDR3 in amino acids: CASSITSGALSEQFF. The CDR3 nucleotides read TGTGCCAGTAGTATCACTAGCGGGGCGCTTAGTGAGCAGTTCTTC.

This clone was seen only once. The rearrangement links TRBV6-5 to TRBJ2-3; 8 bases align to TRBD1. This CDR3 spans 15 amino acids. V was clipped by 7 bases and J by 0 bases; unmatched bases: 6. Per germline, CDR1 MNHEY and CDR2 SVGAGI. This chain's CDR3 is CASTMDRASTDTQYF. The CDR3 DNA reads TGTGCCAGCACCATGGACAGGGCTAGCACAGATACGCAGTATTTT.

The CDR3 here is CASSIRSGNDEQYF. The CDR3 DNA sequence: TGTGCCAGTAGTATTAGGAGCGGGAATGACGAGCAGTACTTC. V is TRBV19 and J is TRBJ2-7; TRBD2 matches at 7 bases. The CDR3 is 14 residues long. V shed 3 bases, J shed 5 bases, and the junction held 7 bases outside the gene matches. CDR1 is LNHDA and CDR2 is SQIVND in the germline V gene (reference sequence).

This clone was observed a few times. The J gene is TRBJ2-4, the V gene TRBV5-1; D perhaps matches TRBD1 (6 bases). The CDR3 has 14 amino acids. Per the germline V gene, CDR1 is SGHRS and CDR2 is YFSETQ. V shed 4 bases and J shed 3 bases, with 11 bases lying between them. Written as DNA, the CDR3 is TGCGCCAGCAGCCAAGGACAGAGCAAAAACATTCAGTACTTC. It codes for CASSQGQSKNIQYF.

This clone was picked up a small number of times. This chain joins TRBV29-1 and TRBJ2-7, with 10 bases aligning to TRBD2. Germline CDR1 and CDR2: SQVTM and ANQGSEA. The CDR3 loop spans 14 amino acids. V gave up 3 bases and J gave up 8 bases; unmatched junction bases: 10. CDR3 coding DNA: TGCAGCGTTGACCTAGCGGGAGAGCCGCGTCAGCAGTACTTC. Its translation: CSVDLAGEPRQQYF.

This clone has only a few counts. The J gene is TRBJ2-1, the V gene TRBV29-1, with 8 bases fitting TRBD2. The CDR3 spans 14 residues. Germline lookup yields CDR1 SQVTM and CDR2 ANQGSEA. Trimming took 7 bases from V and 1 from J; bases not matched to a gene: 6. CDR3 sequence (DNA): TGCAGCGCCATACTAGCGGAGTCCTACAATGAGCAGTTCTTC. Its translation is CSAILAESYNEQFF.

In this sample, this clone turned up a few times. The chain combines TRBV13 with TRBJ2-7, with 9 bases fitting TRBD1. Per the germline V gene, CDR1 is PRHDT and CDR2 is FYEKMQ (reference sequence). V gave up 4 bases and J gave up 6 bases; unmatched junction bases: 7. The CDR3 covers 14 residues. CDR3: CASSSRDRAPEQYF. The DNA of the CDR3 is TGTGCCAGCAGCTCCCGGGACAGGGCGCCCGAGCAGTACTTC.

This chain joins TRBV5-1 and TRBJ2-2; no clear D. With 0 bases removed from V and 9 bases from J, the gap between germline ends came to 9 bases. The V gene's germline CDR1 is SGHRS and CDR2 YFSETQ. The CDR3 runs 13 residues. CDR3 loop: CASSLELFWELFF. In DNA form, the CDR3 reads TGCGCCAGCAGCTTGGAACTATTTTGGGAGCTGTTTTTT.

This chain uses TRBV4-2 with TRBJ1-4; 7 nucleotides match TRBD1. Germline CDR1 and CDR2: LGHNA and YNFKEQ. The CDR3 contains 17 residues. Trimming at V came to 0 bases and at J to 1 base, leaving 5 bases not matched to a gene. The CDR3 DNA reads TGTGCCAGCAGCCAAGAGGGTACAGGGGTAACTAATGAAAAACTGTTTTTT. Translation: CASSQEGTGVTNEKLFF.

This clone appeared a few times. This chain connects TRBV28 to TRBJ2-7; 8 bases are shared with TRBD2. The CDR3 is made up of 15 amino acids. Per germline, CDR1 MDHEN and CDR2 SYDVKM. The V gene end was trimmed by 7 bases and the J gene end by 1 base; junction bases not matched to a gene: 9. CDR3 bases: TGTGCCAGCAATCGGCCGGGACTAGAGTCCTACGAGCAGTACTTC. Protein sequence: CASNRPGLESYEQYF.

The chain links TRBV11-2 to TRBJ2-2; no clear D gene. Germline-derived CDR1 and CDR2 are SGHAT and FQNNGV. V lost 1 base, J lost 6 bases, and 12 bases lay in between. CDR3 length: 15 amino acids. CDR3 loop: CASSLGGIESGELFF. The CDR3 coding sequence is TGTGCCAGCAGCTTAGGTGGTATCGAGTCCGGGGAGCTGTTTTTT.

This clone was counted only a few times. Germline is not matched at one junction end, which may reflect a read error. The chain is built from TRBV11-2 and TRBJ2-7; 8 bases match TRBD2. There are 14 residues in the CDR3. Germline V gene sequence: CDR1 SGHAT, CDR2 FQNNGV. The CDR3 bases are TGCGCCAGCAGCCAAGAGGCTAGCGGGTACGAGCAGTACTTC. Amino acids: CASSQEASGYEQYF.

This clone was observed a handful of times. The V and J genes are TRBV4-2 and TRBJ2-5; the match to TRBD1 covers 7 bases. With V trimmed by 0 bases and J by 2 bases, 12 bases remained unmatched. The CDR3 runs 18 residues. CDR1 and CDR2 (germline): LGHNA, YNFKEQ. CDR3 sequence reads: CASSQDGSGTGAQETQYF. DNA for the CDR3: TGTGCCAGCAGCCAAGATGGGTCCGGAACAGGGGCACAAGAGACCCAGTACTTC.

This clone has more than one count but fewer than ten. J is TRBJ2-5 and V is TRBV30; 8 bases are a match to TRBD1. With 5 bases clipped from V and 4 bases from J, the junction kept 0 bases outside the gene matches. The CDR3 totals 11 residues. Germline CDR1 is GTSNPN and CDR2 is SVGIG (reference sequence). The CDR3 loop reads CAWGQGETQYF. As DNA, the CDR3 is TGTGCCTGGGGACAGGGAGAGACCCAGTACTTC.

This clone was detected only a few times. V and J are TRBV7-2 and TRBJ2-1, with D possibly being TRBD1 (7 bases). The V gene's germline CDR1 is SGHTA and CDR2 FQGNSA. V lost 7 bases, J lost 4 bases, and 11 bases lay in between. The CDR3 length is 13 residues. For the CDR3, the DNA is TGTGCCAGCACCCAGGGGGGATACAATGAGCAGTTCTTC. Protein: CASTQGGYNEQFF.